Following are 24 T cell receptor beta chains from one sample sequenced in a study of cytomegalovirus exposure and HLA in healthy donors. TCRdb's table, derived via immunoSEQ multiplex PCR, lists solely in-frame clones and lacks some. The sample records 90,000 or so clones, 85% being singletons. The sample consisted of PBMCs. The source is a man aged 18 to 35 in good health and CMV-seropositive.

The DNA of the CDR3 is TGTGCCAGTAGTATATATCCCCCTCTCGGCTATGGCTACACCTTC. As protein: CASSIYPPLGYGYTF. The J gene is TRBJ1-2, the V gene TRBV19; no reliable D call. Trimming removed 2 bases at V and 4 bases at J, with 14 bases between. The CDR3 totals 15 residues. Germline loops: CDR1 LNHDA, CDR2 SQIVND (reference sequence).

The chain joins TRBV5-1 to TRBJ2-2; TRBD1 might be the D (5 bases). The V gene's germline CDR1 is SGHRS and CDR2 YFSETQ. This CDR3 contains 15 residues. V lost 0 bases, J lost 6 bases, and 12 bases lay in between. The CDR3 DNA follows: TGCGCCAGCAGCTTGGAGGGGCGCCCGGCCGGGGAGCTGTTTTTT. Translation gives CASSLEGRPAGELFF.

This clone was counted between two and nine times. The chain is built from TRBV19 and TRBJ2-2; TRBD1 matches at 7 bases. Trimming cost V 4 bases and J 3 bases; bases outside gene matches: 2. Germline V gene data show CDR1 as LNHDA and CDR2 as SQIVND (reference sequence). The CDR3 runs 14 residues. CDR3 residues: CASSTDRDTGELFF. DNA of the CDR3: TGTGCCAGTAGTACTGACAGGGACACCGGGGAGCTGTTTTTT.

This chain uses TRBV19 with TRBJ2-1; 8 nucleotides align to TRBD2. Germline trimming cut 5 bases from V and 10 bases from J; bases unmatched to any gene: 7. In germline, CDR1 is LNHDA, CDR2 SQIVND (reference sequence). The CDR3 loop spans 13 amino acids. This chain's CDR3 is CASSSGLAGEQFF. Written as DNA, the CDR3 is TGTGCCAGTAGTTCCGGACTAGCAGGGGAGCAGTTCTTC.

The V gene is TRBV6-5, the J gene TRBJ2-6; D ambiguous. The CDR3 contains 15 residues. Trimming shortened V by 6 bases and J by 0 bases, and 9 bases separated the two germline ends. Germline-derived CDR1 and CDR2 are MNHEY and SVGAGI. The CDR3 sequence is CASRPDTSGANVLTF. CDR3 DNA: TGTGCCAGCAGACCAGACACCTCTGGGGCCAACGTCCTGACTTTC.

The V call is TRBV5-1, the J call TRBJ2-5; a possible D gene is TRBD1 (5 bases). Germline V gene sequence: CDR1 SGHRS, CDR2 YFSETQ. The CDR3 spans 15 residues. The V end was cut by 1 base, the J end by 4 bases, with 14 bases between. CDR3 DNA sequence: TGCGCCAGCAGCTTGAGGGTCCAGGGTCGAGAGACCCAGTACTTC. Translation: CASSLRVQGRETQYF.

V and J are TRBV5-1 and TRBJ2-7; no clear D. This CDR3 is 13 amino acids long. The germline V and J ends were trimmed by 1 base and 6 bases, with 11 bases remaining between them. Germline V lookup: CDR1 SGHRS, CDR2 YFSETQ. In nucleotides, the CDR3 is TGCGCCAGCAGCTTGACAGTAGGTGGCGAGCAGTACGTC. This translates into CASSLTVGGEQYV.

This clone was seen only a few times. The CDR3 DNA is TGTGCCAGCAGCGTCAACAGGGATTCGAACACCGGGGAGCTGTTTTTT. Translated, it gives CASSVNRDSNTGELFF. The chain couples TRBV5-8 to TRBJ2-2; TRBD1 might be the D (6 bases). The CDR3 runs 16 residues. V was pared by 4 bases and J by 0 bases, with 13 bases between. In germline, CDR1 is SGHTS, CDR2 YDEGEE.

The chain has TRBV6-5 and TRBJ2-7; possible D gene TRBD1, 5 bases. Germline values: CDR1 MNHEY, CDR2 SVGAGI. This CDR3 comprises 13 residues. V lost 6 bases and J lost 0, with 9 bases in between. The CDR3 DNA is TGTGCCAGCAGCCCGGACACCTCCTACGAGCAGTACTTC. Residues: CASSPDTSYEQYF.

This chain joins TRBV9 and TRBJ2-3; no definite D call. This CDR3 spans 15 amino acids. Trimming shortened V by 2 bases and J by 0 bases, and 10 bases separated the two germline ends. The germline CDR1 and CDR2 sequences are SGDLS and YYNGEE. The CDR3 DNA is TGTGCCAGCAGCGTTTTTCTATCTAGCACAGATACGCAGTATTTT. Its protein is CASSVFLSSTDTQYF.

This clone was found a few times. The chain employs TRBV28 and TRBJ1-5, with TRBD1 as a possible D gene (5 bases). CDR1 MDHEN and CDR2 SYDVKM come from the germline V gene. CDR3 length: 15 residues. V was pared by 6 bases and J by 4 bases, with 16 bases between. In DNA form, the CDR3 reads TGTGCCAGCAGCCCCGTGGACAATTGGAATCAGCCCCAGCATTTT. It translates to CASSPVDNWNQPQHF.

The chain is built from TRBV27 and TRBJ1-5; 7 positions match TRBD1. Germline CDR1 and CDR2: MNHEY and SMNVEV (reference sequence). This CDR3 is built from 13 residues. The J segment lost 2 bases and the V segment lost 10 bases, leaving 5 bases of the junction unmatched. In nucleotides, the CDR3 is TGTGCCATCAAAGGACAGGGCAATCAGCCCCAGCATTTT. It is translated as CAIKGQGNQPQHF.

The rearrangement links TRBV30 to TRBJ1-5; D uncertain. This CDR3 spans 14 amino acids. The germline CDR1 and CDR2 sequences are GTSNPN and SVGIG (reference sequence). V was cut by 0 bases and J by 0 bases, with 6 bases left in between. The CDR3 sequence is CAWSVYSSNQPQHF. As DNA, the CDR3 is TGTGCCTGGAGTGTTTACAGTAGCAATCAGCCCCAGCATTTT.

This rearrangement joins TRBV2 to TRBJ2-5; the D gene is possibly TRBD2 (6 bases). Germline values: CDR1 SNHLY, CDR2 FYNNEI. The CDR3 runs to 16 residues. Between the trimmed V and J ends, which lost 1 base and 0 bases, there was a span of 12 bases. CDR3 nucleotide sequence: TGTGCCAGCAGTGAAGTGTTAGCGGCCAACCAAGAGACCCAGTACTTC. Its translation is CASSEVLAANQETQYF.

CDR3 in DNA: TGTGCCAGCAGTAGAAAACAGGGGACTGAGCAGTTCTTC. It encodes CASSRKQGTEQFF. The chain recombines TRBV27 with TRBJ2-1; 7 bases line up with TRBD1. CDR3 length: 13 residues. Losses at the gene ends were 5 bases for V and 9 bases for J; bases not matched to a gene: 7. The germline V gene encodes CDR1 MNHEY and CDR2 SMNVEV (reference sequence).

The chain has TRBV5-6 and TRBJ2-5; D is perhaps TRBD1 (5 bases). V was pared by 0 bases and J by 4 bases, with 10 bases between. CDR1 and CDR2 (germline): SGHDT, YYEEEE. CDR3 length: 14 amino acids. The CDR3 DNA is TGTGCCAGCAGCTTGGTAGGGGATCGAGAGACCCAGTACTTC. Amino acids: CASSLVGDRETQYF. Full variable domain (rest looked up from reference TRBV5-6 and TRBJ2-5): DAGVTQSPTHLIKTRGQQVTLRCSPKSGHDTVSWYQQALGQGPQFIFQYYEEEERQRGNFPDRFSGHQFPNYSSELNVNALLLGDSALYLCASSLVGDRETQYFGPGTRLLVL.

The V and J genes are TRBV28 and TRBJ2-7, with TRBD1 matching 7 bases. Germline values: CDR1 MDHEN, CDR2 SYDVKM. The CDR3 consists of 14 residues. Trimming removed 4 bases from V and 3 bases from J; junction bases left unmatched: 6. The CDR3 region has the DNA TGTGCCAGCAGTTCTCGGGACAGCTTCTACGAGCAGTACGTC. Its translation: CASSSRDSFYEQYV.

The CDR3 region is CASSSKGDPDTQYF. The CDR3 DNA follows: TGTGCCAGCAGCTCGAAAGGGGATCCAGATACGCAGTATTTT. The chain joins TRBV5-4 to TRBJ2-3, with D tentatively TRBD1 (5 bases). Germline lookup yields CDR1 SGHNT and CDR2 YYREEE (reference sequence). With 3 bases removed from V and 4 bases from J, the gap between germline ends came to 12 bases. This CDR3 has 14 amino acids.

V is TRBV28 and J is TRBJ1-1; possible D gene TRBD1, 5 bases. Germline values: CDR1 MDHEN, CDR2 SYDVKM. The CDR3 loop spans 14 amino acids. V dropped 3 bases and J dropped 0 bases, with 8 bases sitting between them. The CDR3 DNA follows: TGTGCCAGCAGTTTCTCACAGGTGAACACTGAAGCTTTCTTT. Its protein is CASSFSQVNTEAFF.

The V and J genes are TRBV7-9 and TRBJ2-7; 8 nucleotides match TRBD1. The CDR3 runs to 15 residues. CDR1 and CDR2 (germline): SEHNR, FQNEAQ (reference sequence). V lost 8 bases to trimming and J lost 1 base; unmatched junction nucleotides: 10. The CDR3 sequence is CASGYFDRGSYEQYF. The DNA of the CDR3 is TGTGCCAGCGGATATTTCGACAGGGGTTCCTACGAGCAGTACTTC.

The chain has TRBV18 and TRBJ2-7; 7 positions match TRBD1. The CDR3 is 14 amino acids. V trimming: 3 bases; J trimming: 1 base; junction bases outside the gene matches: 3. Germline CDR1 reads KGHSH; CDR2 reads LQKENI. CDR3 sequence: CASSPSQGSYEQYV. The DNA for the CDR3 is TGTGCCAGCTCACCTTCACAGGGGTCCTACGAGCAGTACGTC.

The J gene is TRBJ2-2, the V gene TRBV29-1; D is perhaps TRBD2 (6 bases). Per germline, CDR1 SQVTM and CDR2 ANQGSEA. The CDR3 length is 13 residues. V was pared by 3 bases and J by 7 bases, with 12 bases between. CDR3 bases: TGCAGCGTTGAGGCGGGATTGAACGGGGAGCTGTTTTTT. This sequence encodes CSVEAGLNGELFF.

The rearrangement joins TRBV6-5 to TRBJ2-1; D perhaps matches TRBD1 (6 bases). V gave up 2 bases and J gave up 7 bases, with 12 bases separating them. Per germline, CDR1 MNHEY and CDR2 SVGAGI. The length of the CDR3 is 14 residues. The CDR3 loop is CASSYMRGWNEQFF. The DNA for the CDR3 is TGTGCCAGCAGTTACATGAGGGGGTGGAATGAGCAGTTCTTC.

The chain joins TRBV5-6 to TRBJ1-3; 7 bases match TRBD1. V shed 0 bases, J shed 0 bases, and the junction held 12 bases outside the gene matches. From germline, CDR1 is SGHDT and CDR2 YYEEEE. This CDR3 has 19 residues. The DNA for the CDR3 is TGTGCCAGCAGCTTGGACAGACAGGGAGATTTCTCCTCTGGAAACACCATATATTTT. This gives the protein CASSLDRQGDFSSGNTIYF.